What follows describes a single T cell receptor beta chain. The antigen is undetermined. These data come from a study of CD8 T cells in ankylosing spondylitis. Whole-study findings and limits: The authors reported significant enrichment of disease-linked clones in matched ankylosing spondylitis synovial fluid.

Trimming left V 0 bases short and J 4 bases short, with 15 bases between. The CDR3 has 16 amino acids. CDR1 and CDR2 from the germline V gene are DFQATT and SNEGSKA (reference sequence). TCRdb re-analysed the 5' RACE reads in MiXCR, keeping a single row per CDR3 protein. This sample has about 360,000 distinct CDR3 sequences, with 20% to 25% found just once. The sequence was collected from a male donor with ankylosing spondylitis or in good health (not recorded which). The chain has TRBV20-1 and TRBJ2-2; weak D call: TRBD2 (6 bases). Sample: blood, either unsorted or a sorted T cell fraction (not recorded which). The CDR3 bases are TGCAGTGCTAGAGATAATACGGGGGTGGGCACCGGGGAGCTGTTTTTT. Its translation: CSARDNTGVGTGELFF.